Shown below are 5 T cell receptor beta chains from a single sample sequenced in a study of graft-versus-host responses after intestinal transplantation. The antigens these receptors bind are not known. Sequenced by immunoSEQ multiplex PCR; TCRdb stores in-frame clones only, minus some. The sample includes about 78,000 clones, about 90% of them seen just once. Here the sequenced sample was unstimulated CD8+ T cells sorted from spleen or lymph node cells, taken before transplant. Source of these receptors: a human donor who was the organ donor for an intestinal transplant.

The chain uses TRBV29-1 and TRBJ1-3, with 7 bases fitting TRBD1. Germline V lookup: CDR1 SQVTM, CDR2 ANQGSEA. The CDR3 totals 14 residues. After removal of 6 bases from V and 2 bases from J, the junction contained 7 bases not matched to a gene. The CDR3 reads CSVETQGTGNTIYF. In DNA form, the CDR3 reads TGCAGCGTCGAAACACAGGGGACTGGAAACACCATATATTTT.

J is TRBJ2-1 and V is TRBV2, with a possible D match to TRBD1 (5 bases). The ends were cut back, 6 bases at V and 8 bases at J, with 5 bases in the middle. In germline, CDR1 is SNHLY, CDR2 FYNNEI. The CDR3 sequence is 10 residues long. The CDR3 nucleotides are TGTGCCAGCAGGGGGCATGAGCAGTTCTTC. This encodes CASRGHEQFF.

The chain uses TRBV4-1 and TRBJ2-7; 8 nucleotides match TRBD1. Germline lookup yields CDR1 MGHRA and CDR2 YSYEKL. J gave up 1 base and V 4 bases, and 3 bases lay outside the gene matches. CDR3 length: 14 amino acids. The chain's CDR3 is CASSPDRGSYEQYV. The CDR3 region has the DNA TGCGCCAGCAGCCCCGACAGGGGTTCCTACGAGCAGTACGTC.

The V call is TRBV6-5, the J call TRBJ2-5; 7 bases fit TRBD1. J lost 5 bases, V lost 5 bases, and 11 bases had no gene match. The CDR3 runs 15 residues. Germline-derived CDR1 and CDR2 are MNHEY and SVGAGI. The DNA of the CDR3 is TGTGCCAGCAGTCAATTTGAGACAGGGTTCGAGACCCAGTACTTC. Encoded protein: CASSQFETGFETQYF.

V usage is TRBV5-6 and J usage is TRBJ1-2; no clear D. Germline V gene sequence: CDR1 SGHDT, CDR2 YYEEEE. This CDR3 has 13 amino acids. The V and J ends lost 5 bases and 5 bases respectively, with 13 bases between them. The CDR3 DNA follows: TGTGCCAGCAGTCTAGCTCCCAGTTATGGCTACACCTTC. It yields the protein CASSLAPSYGYTF.